This TCR beta chain came from a study of human T cells and chemical hapten exposure. Study details: Patch tests put 0.01% DPC on the upper back, and the results were checked at 6 days.

On this clonotype: Its antigen is unidentified.

TCRdb reanalysed the RACE reads using MiXCR and keeps one entry per CDR3 protein. The sample shows under 200,000 distinct CDR3 sequences, under 35% of them seen only once. Time point denoted: pre-sensitization, week 0. Regarding treatment: therapeutic diphenylcyclopropenone sensitization with weekly scalp DPC. Researchers sampled blood before each patch test went on. Germline trimming cut 3 bases from V and 4 bases from J; bases unmatched to any gene: 10. Looked up from germline, CDR1 is MGHRA and CDR2 is YSYEKL. This CDR3 region has 17 residues. Overall study findings and caveats: Donors in the study had alopecia, meaning their immune response may differ from healthy people's.

The clonotype originates from a woman younger than 45 with alopecia areata. Some clones in this sample may be carry-over from other donors' samples. The chain recombines TRBV4-1 with TRBJ2-7; TRBD2 agrees at 12 bases. Sequenced material: whole blood, taken in connection with sensitization to the hapten diphenylcyclopropenone (DPC). CDR3 protein: CASSHRITGTSGYEQYF. CDR3 nucleotides: TGCGCCAGCAGCCACCGAATTACCGGGACTAGCGGGTACGAGCAGTACTTC.